A selection of T cell receptor beta chains follows, all from one sample in a study of OX40 agonist ivuxolimab in advanced cancers. Only in-frame clones appear in the TCRdb table, and some are missing; sequencing was by immunoSEQ multiplex PCR. This table holds roughly 100,000 clones, just under 85% found once. The sequencing used CD4+ or CD8+ T cells sorted from blood, collected in a trial of the OX40 agonist ivuxolimab. The receptor set was obtained from an adult with an advanced solid tumor such as melanoma, head and neck, liver or kidney cancer. Each CDR3 is given with its conserved first and last residue. A D gene is named only where the DNA matches it firmly. Only part of the rows carry a size: once, few, many, or a class if the clone is expanded.

clone size,D gene,J gene,V gene,CDR3 DNA,CDR3 protein
-,-,TRBJ2-7,TRBV6-5,TGTGCCAGCAGTTACCGATCCGACGGACCCTACGAGCAGTACTTC,CASSYRSDGPYEQYF
-,-,TRBJ1-1,TRBV2,TGTGCCAGCGTCGGACAGATGAACACTGAAGCTTTCTTT,CASVGQMNTEAFF
-,-,TRBJ1-5,TRBV28,TGTGCCAGCAGTTCCGGACAGCGCAATCAGCCCCAGCATTTT,CASSSGQRNQPQHF
many,-,TRBJ1-2,TRBV28,TGTGCCAGCAGACCCACTCGCTATGGCTACACCTTC,CASRPTRYGYTF
once,-,TRBJ1-1,TRBV5-1,TGCGCCAGCAGGCCACGCGCCGCGGGGGGCGGCACTGAAGCTTTCTTT,CASRPRAAGGGTEAFF
-,TRBD1,TRBJ2-5,TRBV6-1,TGTGCCAGCAGTGCGGAGGGACAGGTTCAAGAGACCCAGTACTTC,CASSAEGQVQETQYF
few,-,TRBJ1-5,TRBV18,TGTGCCAGCTCACGAAACAGGGCGCAGGATCAGCCCCAGCATTTT,CASSRNRAQDQPQHF
-,-,TRBJ1-4,TRBV6-1,TGTGCCATCTCCGGGACACCAAATGAAAAACTGTTTTTT,CAISGTPNEKLFF
-,-,TRBJ2-1,TRBV18,TGTGCCAGCTCACCACCAGCGACAGCCTACAATGAGCAGTTCTTC,CASSPPATAYNEQFF
few,-,TRBJ2-4,TRBV7-2,TGTGCCAGCAGCTTAAGGGGCTGGCAGGGAGCCATTCAGTACTTC,CASSLRGWQGAIQYF
-,-,TRBJ1-5,TRBV6-6,TGTGCCAGCAGTTACAATGGGGAGAGCAATCAGCCCCAGCATTTT,CASSYNGESNQPQHF
-,-,TRBJ2-3,TRBV4-1,TGCGCCAGCAGGGTGTTGGGCACAGATACGCAGTATTTT,CASRVLGTDTQYF
-,-,TRBJ1-3,TRBV28,TGTGCCAGCGTCATGGGAAACACCATATATTTT,CASVMGNTIYF
-,-,TRBJ1-5,TRBV28,TGTGCCAGCAGTTTAATCAGGGGCGCAGGTGGTCAGCCCCAGCATTTT,CASSLIRGAGGQPQHF
-,TRBD2,TRBJ2-7,TRBV19,TGTGCCAGTAGTACTATAGCGGGAGCCTCCAACGAGCAGTACTTC,CASSTIAGASNEQYF
-,TRBD1,TRBJ1-5,TRBV18,TGTGCCAGCTCACCCCAAGGACAGGGGGCTTTGGAGCCCCAGCATTTT,CASSPQGQGALEPQHF
-,TRBD2,TRBJ2-3,TRBV19,TGTGCCAGTAGCACCTTAGCGGGGGGACCCACAGATACGCAGTATTTT,CASSTLAGGPTDTQYF
-,-,TRBJ1-6,TRBV7-8,TGTGCCAGCAGCTTCAGGGATAGTACCTATAATTCACCCCTCCACTTT,CASSFRDSTYNSPLHF
-,TRBD2,TRBJ2-4,TRBV30,TGTGCCTGGAGTCGACTAGCACTAGCCAAAAACATTCAGTACTTC,CAWSRLALAKNIQYF
medium-sized,-,TRBJ1-1,TRBV7-2,TGTGCCAGCAGCTTCGATCTGATCCAGAACACTGAAGCTTTCTTT,CASSFDLIQNTEAFF
-,-,TRBJ2-7,TRBV2,TGTGCCAGCAGTCGGGACTCCCTTAGAGACGAGCAGTACTTC,CASSRDSLRDEQYF
-,-,TRBJ1-4,TRBV4-2,TGTGCCAGCAGCCAAGATAGGGGGGTAGAAAAACTGTTTTTT,CASSQDRGVEKLFF
few,TRBD2,TRBJ2-1,TRBV28,TGTGCCAGCATCCCGCGGACTAGCGGCTCCTACAATGAGCAGTTCTTC,CASIPRTSGSYNEQFF
once,TRBD2,TRBJ2-1,TRBV7-2,TGTGCCAGCAGACGACTAGCGGGTCTGTCTTCGGGTGAGCAGTTCTTC,CASRRLAGLSSGEQFF
-,TRBD2,TRBJ2-3,TRBV28,TGTGCCAGCAGAACTAGCGGGAGTGGGGTAGATACGCAGTATTTT,CASRTSGSGVDTQYF
many,TRBD1,TRBJ1-1,TRBV29-1,TGCAGCGTTGGGGGACAGTTAGTTGAAGCTTTCTTT,CSVGGQLVEAFF
-,-,TRBJ2-1,TRBV28,TGTGCCAGCATGGGCGGAAACCGGCAGGGGCAGTTCTTC,CASMGGNRQGQFF